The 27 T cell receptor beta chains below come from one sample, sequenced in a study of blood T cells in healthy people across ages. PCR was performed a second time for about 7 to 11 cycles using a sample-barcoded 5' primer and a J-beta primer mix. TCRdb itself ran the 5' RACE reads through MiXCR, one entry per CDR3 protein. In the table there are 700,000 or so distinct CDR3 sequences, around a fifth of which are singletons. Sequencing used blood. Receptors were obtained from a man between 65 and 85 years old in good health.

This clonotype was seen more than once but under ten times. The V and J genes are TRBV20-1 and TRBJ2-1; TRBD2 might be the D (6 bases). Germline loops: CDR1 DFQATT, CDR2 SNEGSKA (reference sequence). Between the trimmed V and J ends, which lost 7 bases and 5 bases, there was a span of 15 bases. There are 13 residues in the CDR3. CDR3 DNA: TGCAGTGGGGGACTCGCGATTAACAATGAGCAGTTCTTC. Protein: CSGGLAINNEQFF.

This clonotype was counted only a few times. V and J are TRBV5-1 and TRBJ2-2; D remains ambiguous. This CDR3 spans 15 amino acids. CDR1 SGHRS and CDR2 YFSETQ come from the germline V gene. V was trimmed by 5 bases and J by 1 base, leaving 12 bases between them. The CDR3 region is CASRGLKGNTGELFF. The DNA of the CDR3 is TGCGCCAGCAGGGGATTAAAAGGGAACACCGGGGAGCTGTTTTTT.

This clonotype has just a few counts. The chain's CDR3 is CASSLIAAGYNSPLHF. The CDR3 nucleotides read TGTGCCAGCAGTCTCATTGCTGCGGGGTATAATTCACCCCTCCACTTT. The V and J genes are TRBV6-5 and TRBJ1-6, with D unclear. Germline CDR1 and CDR2: MNHEY and SVGAGI. The V and J ends lost 5 bases and 4 bases respectively, with 15 bases between them. The CDR3 runs 16 residues.

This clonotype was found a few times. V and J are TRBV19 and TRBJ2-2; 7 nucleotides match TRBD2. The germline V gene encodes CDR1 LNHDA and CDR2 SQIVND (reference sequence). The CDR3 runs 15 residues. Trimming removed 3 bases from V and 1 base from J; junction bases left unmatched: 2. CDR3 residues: CASSMPSGNTGELFF. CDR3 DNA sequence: TGTGCCAGTAGTATGCCTAGCGGGAACACCGGGGAGCTGTTTTTT.

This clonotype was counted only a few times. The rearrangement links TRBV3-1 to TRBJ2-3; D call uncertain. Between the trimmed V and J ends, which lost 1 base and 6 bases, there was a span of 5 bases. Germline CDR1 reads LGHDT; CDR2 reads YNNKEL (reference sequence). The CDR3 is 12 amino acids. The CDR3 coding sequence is TGTGCCAGCAGCCAAGTAGACGATACGCAGTATTTT. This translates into CASSQVDDTQYF.

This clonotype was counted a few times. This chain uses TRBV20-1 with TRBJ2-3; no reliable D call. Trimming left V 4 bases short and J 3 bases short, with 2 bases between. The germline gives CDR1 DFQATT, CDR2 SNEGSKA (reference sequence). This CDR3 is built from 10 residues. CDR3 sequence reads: CSAITDTQYF. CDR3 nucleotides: TGCAGTGCTATAACAGATACGCAGTATTTT.

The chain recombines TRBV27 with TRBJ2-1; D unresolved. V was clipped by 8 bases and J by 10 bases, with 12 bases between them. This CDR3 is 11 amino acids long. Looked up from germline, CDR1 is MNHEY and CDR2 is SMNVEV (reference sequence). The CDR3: CASHDLMEQFF. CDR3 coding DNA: TGTGCCAGCCACGACCTGATGGAGCAGTTCTTC.

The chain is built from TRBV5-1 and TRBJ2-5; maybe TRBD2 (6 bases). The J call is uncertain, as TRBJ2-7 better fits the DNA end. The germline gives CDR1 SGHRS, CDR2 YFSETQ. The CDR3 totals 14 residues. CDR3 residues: CASSLGAGYYEQYF. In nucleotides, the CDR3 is TGCGCCAGCAGCTTGGGTGCGGGGTACTACGAGCAGTACTTC.

CDR3 residues: CSVPGPQSVGYTF. The CDR3 DNA sequence: TGCAGCGTTCCGGGACCTCAATCGGTTGGCTACACCTTC. The chain carries TRBV29-1 and TRBJ1-2; D is possibly TRBD1 (5 bases). The CDR3 runs 13 residues. CDR1 is SQVTM and CDR2 is ANQGSEA in the germline V gene. The germline V and J ends were trimmed by 5 bases and 7 bases, with 17 bases remaining between them.

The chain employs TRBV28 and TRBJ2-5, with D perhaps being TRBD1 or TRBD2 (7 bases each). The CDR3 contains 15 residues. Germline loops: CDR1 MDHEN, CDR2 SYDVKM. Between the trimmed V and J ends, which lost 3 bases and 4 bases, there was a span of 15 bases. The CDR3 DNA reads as TGTGCCAGCAGTTTCAGACAGGGAGGGTTAGAGACCCAGTACTTC. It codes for CASSFRQGGLETQYF.

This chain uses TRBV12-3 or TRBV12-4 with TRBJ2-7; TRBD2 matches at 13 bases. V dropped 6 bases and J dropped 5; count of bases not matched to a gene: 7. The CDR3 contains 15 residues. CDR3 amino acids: CASRPLAGGSHEQYF. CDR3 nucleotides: TGTGCCAGCAGGCCACTAGCGGGAGGGAGTCACGAGCAGTACTTC.

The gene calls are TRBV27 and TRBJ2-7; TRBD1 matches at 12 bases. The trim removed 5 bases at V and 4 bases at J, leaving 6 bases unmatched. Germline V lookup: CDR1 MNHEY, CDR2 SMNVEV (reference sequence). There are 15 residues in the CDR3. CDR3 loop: CASSLGTGGEYEQYV. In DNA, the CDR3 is TGTGCCAGCAGTCTAGGGACAGGGGGCGAATACGAGCAGTACGTC.

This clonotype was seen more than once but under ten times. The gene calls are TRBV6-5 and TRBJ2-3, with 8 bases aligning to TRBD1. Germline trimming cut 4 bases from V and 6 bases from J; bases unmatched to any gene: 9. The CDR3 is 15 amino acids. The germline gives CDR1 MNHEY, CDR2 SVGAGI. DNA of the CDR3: TGTGCCAGCAGTTTGGCGGCAGGGGGCCCGGATACGCAGTATTTT. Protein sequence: CASSLAAGGPDTQYF.

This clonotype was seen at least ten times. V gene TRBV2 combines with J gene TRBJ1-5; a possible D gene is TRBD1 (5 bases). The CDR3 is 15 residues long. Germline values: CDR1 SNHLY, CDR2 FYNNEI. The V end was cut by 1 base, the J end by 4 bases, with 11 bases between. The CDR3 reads CASSEGQGLNQPQHF. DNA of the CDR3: TGTGCCAGCAGTGAAGGTCAGGGCCTGAATCAGCCCCAGCATTTT. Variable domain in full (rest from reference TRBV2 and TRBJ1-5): EPEVTQTPSHQVTQMGQEVILRCVPISNHLYFYWYRQILGQKVEFLVSFYNNEISEKSEIFDDQFSVERPDGSNFTLKIRSTKLEDSAMYFCASSEGQGLNQPQHFGDGTRLSIL.

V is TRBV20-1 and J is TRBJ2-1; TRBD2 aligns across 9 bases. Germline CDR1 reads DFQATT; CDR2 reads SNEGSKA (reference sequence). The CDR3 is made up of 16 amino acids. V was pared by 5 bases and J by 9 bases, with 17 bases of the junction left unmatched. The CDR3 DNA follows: TGCAGTGCTCCCCAACCGTGGCTAGCGGGAAGGGGTGAGCAGTTCTTC. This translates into CSAPQPWLAGRGEQFF.

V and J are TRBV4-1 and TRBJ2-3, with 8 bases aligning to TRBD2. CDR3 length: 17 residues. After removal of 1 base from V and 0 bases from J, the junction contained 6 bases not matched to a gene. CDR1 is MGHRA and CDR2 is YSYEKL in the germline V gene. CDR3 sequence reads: CASSQGHSGVSTDTQYF. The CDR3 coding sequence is TGCGCCAGCAGCCAAGGTCATAGCGGGGTTAGCACAGATACGCAGTATTTT.

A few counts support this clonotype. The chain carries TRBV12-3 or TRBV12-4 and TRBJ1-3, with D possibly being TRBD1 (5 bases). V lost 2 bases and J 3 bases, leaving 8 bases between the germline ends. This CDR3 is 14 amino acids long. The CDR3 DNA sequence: TGTGCCAGCAGTTTATACGGGGGTGGAAACACCATATATTTT. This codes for CASSLYGGGNTIYF.

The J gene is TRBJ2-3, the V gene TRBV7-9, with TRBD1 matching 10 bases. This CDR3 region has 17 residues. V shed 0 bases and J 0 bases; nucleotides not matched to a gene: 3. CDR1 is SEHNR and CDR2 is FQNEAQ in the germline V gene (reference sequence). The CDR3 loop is CASSLAGTGASTDTQYF. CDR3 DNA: TGTGCCAGCAGCTTAGCTGGGACAGGGGCTAGCACAGATACGCAGTATTTT.

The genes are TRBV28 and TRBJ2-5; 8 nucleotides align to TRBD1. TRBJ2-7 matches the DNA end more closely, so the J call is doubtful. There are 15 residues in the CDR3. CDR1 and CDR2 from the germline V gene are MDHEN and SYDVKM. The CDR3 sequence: CASRQQGDSSYEQYV. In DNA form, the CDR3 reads TGTGCCAGCAGACAACAGGGGGACTCCTCCTACGAGCAGTACGTC.

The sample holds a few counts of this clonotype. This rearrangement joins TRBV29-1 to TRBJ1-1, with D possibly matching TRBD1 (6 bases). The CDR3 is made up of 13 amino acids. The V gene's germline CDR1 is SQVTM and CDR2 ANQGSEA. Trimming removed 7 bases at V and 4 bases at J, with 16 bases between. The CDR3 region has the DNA TGCAGCGGAACGTCGGGGGGCGGCACTGAAGCTTTCTTT. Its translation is CSGTSGGGTEAFF.

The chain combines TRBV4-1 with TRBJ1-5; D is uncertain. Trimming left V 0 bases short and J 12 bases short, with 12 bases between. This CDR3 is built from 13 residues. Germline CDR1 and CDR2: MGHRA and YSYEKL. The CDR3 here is CASSQDVHLLQHF. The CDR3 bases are TGCGCCAGCAGCCAAGATGTTCACCTACTCCAGCATTTT.

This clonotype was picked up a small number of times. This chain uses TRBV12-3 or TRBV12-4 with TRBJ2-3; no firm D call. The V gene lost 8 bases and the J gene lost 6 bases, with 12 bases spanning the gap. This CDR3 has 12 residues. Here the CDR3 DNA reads TGTGCCAGCTGTCAGTGGTCGGATACGCAGTATTTT. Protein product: CASCQWSDTQYF.

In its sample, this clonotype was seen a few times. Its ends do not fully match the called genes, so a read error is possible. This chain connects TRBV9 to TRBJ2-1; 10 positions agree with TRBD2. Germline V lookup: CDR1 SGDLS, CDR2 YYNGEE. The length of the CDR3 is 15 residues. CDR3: CASSAGLASYNGQFF. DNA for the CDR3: TGTGCCAGCAGCGCGGGACTAGCGTCCTACAATGGGCAGTTCTTC.

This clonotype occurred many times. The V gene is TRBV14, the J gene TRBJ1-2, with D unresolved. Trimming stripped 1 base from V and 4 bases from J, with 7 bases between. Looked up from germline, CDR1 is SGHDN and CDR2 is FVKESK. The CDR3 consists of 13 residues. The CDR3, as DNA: TGTGCCAGCAGCCAAGGGCTTCGCTATGGCTACACCTTC. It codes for CASSQGLRYGYTF. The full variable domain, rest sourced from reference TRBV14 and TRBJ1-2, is EAGVTQFPSHSVIEKGQTVTLRCDPISGHDNLYWYRRVMGKEIKFLLHFVKESKQDESGMPNNRFLAERTGGTYSTLKVQPAELEDSGVYFCASSQGLRYGYTFGSGTRLTVV.

The CDR3 DNA reads TGTGCCAGTAGGGGGCACTTGGGAAACACCATATATTTT. Its protein is CASRGHLGNTIYF. The genes are TRBV27 and TRBJ1-3; 7 bases map to TRBD1. There are 13 residues in the CDR3. Germline-derived CDR1 and CDR2 are MNHEY and SMNVEV (reference sequence). J lost 4 bases, V lost 9 bases, and 6 bases had no gene match.

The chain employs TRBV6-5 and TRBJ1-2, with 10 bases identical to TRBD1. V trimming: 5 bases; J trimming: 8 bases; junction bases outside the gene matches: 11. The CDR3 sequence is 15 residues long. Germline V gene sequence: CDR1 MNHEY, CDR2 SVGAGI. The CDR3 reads CASSQQDRGKEGYTF. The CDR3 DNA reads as TGTGCCAGCAGTCAACAGGACAGGGGGAAGGAAGGCTACACCTTC.

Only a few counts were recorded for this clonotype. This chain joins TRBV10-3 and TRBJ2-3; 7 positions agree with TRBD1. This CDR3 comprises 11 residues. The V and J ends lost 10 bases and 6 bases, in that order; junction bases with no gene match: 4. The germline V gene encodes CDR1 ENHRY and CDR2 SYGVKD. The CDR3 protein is CASTGEDTQYF. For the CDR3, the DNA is TGTGCCAGCACAGGGGAGGATACGCAGTATTTT.